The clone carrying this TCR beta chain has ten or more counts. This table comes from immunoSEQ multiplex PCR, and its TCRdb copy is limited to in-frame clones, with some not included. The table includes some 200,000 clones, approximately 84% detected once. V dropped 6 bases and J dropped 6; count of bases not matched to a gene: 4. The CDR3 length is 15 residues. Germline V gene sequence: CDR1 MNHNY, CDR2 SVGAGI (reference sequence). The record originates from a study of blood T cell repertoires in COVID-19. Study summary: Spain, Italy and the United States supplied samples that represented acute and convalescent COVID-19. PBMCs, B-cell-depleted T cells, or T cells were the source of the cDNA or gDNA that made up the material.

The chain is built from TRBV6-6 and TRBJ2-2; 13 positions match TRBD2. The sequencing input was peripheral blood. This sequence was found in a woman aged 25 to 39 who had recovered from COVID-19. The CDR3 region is CASSKLAGGAGELFF. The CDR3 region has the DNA TGTGCCAGCAGCAAACTAGCGGGAGGGGCCGGGGAGCTGTTTTTT.